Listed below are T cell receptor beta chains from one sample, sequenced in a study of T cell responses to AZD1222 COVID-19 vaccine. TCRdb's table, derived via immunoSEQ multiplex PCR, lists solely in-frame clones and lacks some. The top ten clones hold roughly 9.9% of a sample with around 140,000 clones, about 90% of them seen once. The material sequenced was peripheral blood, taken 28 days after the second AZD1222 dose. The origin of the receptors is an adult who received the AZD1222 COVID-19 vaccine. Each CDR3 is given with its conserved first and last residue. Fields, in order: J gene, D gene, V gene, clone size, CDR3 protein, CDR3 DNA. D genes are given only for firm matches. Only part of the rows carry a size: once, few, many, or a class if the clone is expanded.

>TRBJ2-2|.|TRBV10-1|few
CASSTSGDTGELFF
TGCGCCAGCAGTACCTCTGGGGACACCGGGGAGCTGTTTTTT
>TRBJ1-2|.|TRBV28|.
CASSLREYGYTF
TGTGCCAGCAGTCTCCGGGAATACGGCTACACCTTC
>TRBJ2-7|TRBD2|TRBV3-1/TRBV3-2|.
CASSQVVLAERRIYEQYF
TGTGCCAGCAGCCAAGTGGTACTAGCGGAGCGCCGTATTTACGAGCAGTACTTC
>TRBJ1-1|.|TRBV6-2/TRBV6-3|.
CASSYRGPNTEAFF
TGTGCCAGCAGTTACAGGGGCCCGAACACTGAAGCTTTCTTT
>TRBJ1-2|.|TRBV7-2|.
CASSLEVLGYGYTF
TGTGCCAGCAGCTTGGAAGTATTGGGCTATGGCTACACCTTC
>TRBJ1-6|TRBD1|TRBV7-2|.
CASSSGTGLSPLHF
TGTGCCAGCAGCTCCGGGACAGGGCTTTCACCCCTCCACTTT
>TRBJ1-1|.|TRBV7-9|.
CASSLDNGYGGTEAFF
TGTGCCAGCAGCTTAGACAATGGTTATGGGGGCACTGAAGCTTTCTTT
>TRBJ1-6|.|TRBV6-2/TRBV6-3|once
CASSYRAANSPLHF
TGTGCCAGCAGTTACCGGGCCGCAAATTCACCCCTCCACTTT
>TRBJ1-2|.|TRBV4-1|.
CASSQELTVNYGYTF
TGCGCCAGCAGCCAAGAGCTCACGGTCAACTATGGCTACACCTTC
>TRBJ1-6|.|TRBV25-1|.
CASRETEMGASPLHF
TGTGCCAGCAGAGAAACAGAAATGGGGGCTTCACCCCTCCACTTT
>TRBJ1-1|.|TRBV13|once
CASSIKQGMNTEAFF
TGTGCCAGCAGCATAAAACAGGGCATGAACACTGAAGCTTTCTTT
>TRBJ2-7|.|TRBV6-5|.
CASSTSRGGNF
TGTGCCAGCAGTACTTCTAGGGGTGGTAACTTC
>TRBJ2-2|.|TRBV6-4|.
CASSEGTGTGELFF
TGTGCCAGCAGTGAAGGTACGGGCACCGGGGAGCTGTTTTTT